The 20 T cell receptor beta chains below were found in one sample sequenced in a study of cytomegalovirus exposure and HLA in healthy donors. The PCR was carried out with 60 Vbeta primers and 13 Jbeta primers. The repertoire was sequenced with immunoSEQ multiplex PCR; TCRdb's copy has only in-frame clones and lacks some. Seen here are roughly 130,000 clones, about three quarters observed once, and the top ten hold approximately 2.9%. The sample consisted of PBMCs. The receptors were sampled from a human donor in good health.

In nucleotides, the CDR3 is TGCGCCAGCAGTGAGTCGACTCATAGCAATCAGCCCCAGCATTTT. The encoded protein is CASSESTHSNQPQHF. The rearrangement links TRBV10-2 to TRBJ1-5, with D unresolved. The CDR3 runs 15 residues. Germline assignment: CDR1 WSHSY and CDR2 SAAADI. V was trimmed by 0 bases and J by 0 bases, leaving 6 bases between them.

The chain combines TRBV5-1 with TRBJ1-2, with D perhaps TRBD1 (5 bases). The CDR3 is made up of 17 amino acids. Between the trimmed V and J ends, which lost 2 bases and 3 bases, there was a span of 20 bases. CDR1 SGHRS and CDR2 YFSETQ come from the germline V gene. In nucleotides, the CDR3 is TGCGCCAGCAGCTTATTATCGGCGGGGGACCAGGACTATGGCTACACCTTC. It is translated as CASSLLSAGDQDYGYTF.

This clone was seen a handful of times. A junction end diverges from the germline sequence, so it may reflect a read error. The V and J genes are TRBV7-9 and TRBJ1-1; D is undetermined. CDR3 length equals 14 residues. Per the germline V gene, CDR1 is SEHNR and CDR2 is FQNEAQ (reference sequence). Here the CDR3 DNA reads TGTTCCAGCAGCTTAGCCCTCTCCCGGGAGGCAGCTTTCTTT. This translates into CSSSLALSREAAFF.

The CDR3 DNA sequence: TGTGCCAGCAGCGCTCCTTATGGCTACACCTTC. Protein sequence: CASSAPYGYTF. V usage is TRBV9 and J usage is TRBJ1-2, with D unresolved. The germline V gene encodes CDR1 SGDLS and CDR2 YYNGEE. This CDR3 is 11 amino acids long. The germline V and J ends were trimmed by 3 bases and 5 bases, with 5 bases remaining between them. Full variable domain (remainder filled in from reference TRBV9 and TRBJ1-2): DSGVTQTPKHLITATGQRVTLRCSPRSGDLSVYWYQQSLDQGLQFLIQYYNGEERAKGNILERFSAQQFPDLHSELNLSSLELGDSALYFCASSAPYGYTFGSGTRLTVV.

The CDR3 region has the DNA TGCAGTGCTAGTCCCCTCTACGAGCAGTACTTC. Its translation is CSASPLYEQYF. The V call is TRBV20-1, the J call TRBJ2-7; D is ambiguous. In germline, CDR1 is DFQATT, CDR2 SNEGSKA (reference sequence). The V end was cut by 3 bases, the J end by 3 bases, with 6 bases between. This CDR3 is built from 11 residues.

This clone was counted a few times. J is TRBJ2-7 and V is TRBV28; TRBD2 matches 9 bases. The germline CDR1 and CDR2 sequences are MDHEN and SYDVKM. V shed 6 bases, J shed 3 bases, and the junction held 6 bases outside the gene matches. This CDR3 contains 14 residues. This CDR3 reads CASSPRTSDYEQYF. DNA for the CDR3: TGTGCCAGCAGCCCCCGGACTAGCGACTACGAGCAGTACTTC.

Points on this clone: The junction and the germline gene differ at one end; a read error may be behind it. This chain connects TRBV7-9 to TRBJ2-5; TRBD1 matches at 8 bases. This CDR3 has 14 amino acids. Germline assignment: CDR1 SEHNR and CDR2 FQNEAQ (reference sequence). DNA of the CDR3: TGTTCCAGCAGCCAGGACAGGGCGGGAGAGACCCAGTACTTC. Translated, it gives CSSSQDRAGETQYF.

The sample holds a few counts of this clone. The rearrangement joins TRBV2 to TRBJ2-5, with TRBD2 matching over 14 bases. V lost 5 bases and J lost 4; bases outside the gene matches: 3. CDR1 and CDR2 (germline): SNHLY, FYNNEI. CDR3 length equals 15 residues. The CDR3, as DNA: TGTGCCAGCAGTCTAGGACTAGCGGGAGGAGAGACCCAGTACTTC. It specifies CASSLGLAGGETQYF.

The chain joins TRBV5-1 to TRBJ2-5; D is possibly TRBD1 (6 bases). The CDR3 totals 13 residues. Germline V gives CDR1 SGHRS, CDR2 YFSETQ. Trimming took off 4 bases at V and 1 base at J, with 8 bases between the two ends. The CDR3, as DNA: TGCGCCAGCAGCCGGGACACCCAAGAGACCCAGTACTTC. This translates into CASSRDTQETQYF.

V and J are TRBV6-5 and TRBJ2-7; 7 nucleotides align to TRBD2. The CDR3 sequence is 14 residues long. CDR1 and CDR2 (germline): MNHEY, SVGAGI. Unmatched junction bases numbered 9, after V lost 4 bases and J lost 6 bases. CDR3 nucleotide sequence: TGTGCCAGCAGTTGGAGGACTAGTGGTGCCGAGCAGTACTTC. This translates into CASSWRTSGAEQYF.

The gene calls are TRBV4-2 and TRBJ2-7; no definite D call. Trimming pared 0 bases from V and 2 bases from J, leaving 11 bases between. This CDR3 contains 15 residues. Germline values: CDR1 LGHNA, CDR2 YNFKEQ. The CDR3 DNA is TGTGCCAGCAGCCAAGACATGACTCTTACCTACGAGCAGTACTTC. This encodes CASSQDMTLTYEQYF.

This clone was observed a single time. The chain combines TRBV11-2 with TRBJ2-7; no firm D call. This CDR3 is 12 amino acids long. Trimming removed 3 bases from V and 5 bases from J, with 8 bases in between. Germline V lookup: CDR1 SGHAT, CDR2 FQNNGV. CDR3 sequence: CASSFSQNEQYF. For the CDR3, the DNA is TGTGCCAGCAGCTTTTCCCAGAACGAGCAGTACTTC. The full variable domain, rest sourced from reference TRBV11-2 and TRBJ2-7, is EAGVAQSPRYKIIEKRQSVAFWCNPISGHATLYWYQQILGQGPKLLIQFQNNGVVDDSQLPKDRFSAERLKGVDSTLKIQPAKLEDSAVYLCASSFSQNEQYFGPGTRLTVT.

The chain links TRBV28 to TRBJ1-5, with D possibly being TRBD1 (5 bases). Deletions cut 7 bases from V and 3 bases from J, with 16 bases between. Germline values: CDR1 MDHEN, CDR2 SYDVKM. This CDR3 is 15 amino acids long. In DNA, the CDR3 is TGTGCCAGCACCCGTCGGGGGACCCCCAATCAGCCCCAGCATTTT. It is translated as CASTRRGTPNQPQHF. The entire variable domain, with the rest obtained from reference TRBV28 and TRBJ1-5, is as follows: DVKVTQSSRYLVKRTGEKVFLECVQDMDHENMFWYRQDPGLGLRLIYFSYDVKMKEKGDIPEGYSVSREKKERFSLILESASTNQTSMYLCASTRRGTPNQPQHFGDGTRLSIL.

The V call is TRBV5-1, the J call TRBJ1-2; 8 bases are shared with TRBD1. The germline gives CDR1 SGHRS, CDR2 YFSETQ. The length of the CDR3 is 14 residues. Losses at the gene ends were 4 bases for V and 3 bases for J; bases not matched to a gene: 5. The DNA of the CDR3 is TGCGCCAGCAGCGACCAGGGGGCCCACTATGGCTACACCTTC. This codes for CASSDQGAHYGYTF.

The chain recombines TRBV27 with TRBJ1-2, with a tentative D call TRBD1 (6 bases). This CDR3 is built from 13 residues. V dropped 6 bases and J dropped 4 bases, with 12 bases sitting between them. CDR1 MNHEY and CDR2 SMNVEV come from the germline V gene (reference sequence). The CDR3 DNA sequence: TGTGCCAGCAGCCCAGGGGCCAGCTATGGCTACACCTTC. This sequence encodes CASSPGASYGYTF.

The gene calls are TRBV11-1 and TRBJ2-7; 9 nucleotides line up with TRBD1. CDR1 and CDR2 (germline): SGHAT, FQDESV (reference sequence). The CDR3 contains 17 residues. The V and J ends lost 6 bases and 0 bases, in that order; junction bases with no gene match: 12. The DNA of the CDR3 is TGTGCCAGCAGTCCCGCGGGCGGGACAGGGAGCTCCTACGAGCAGTACTTC. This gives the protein CASSPAGGTGSSYEQYF. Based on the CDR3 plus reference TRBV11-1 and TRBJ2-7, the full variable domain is EAEVAQSPRYKITEKSQAVAFWCDPISGHATLYWYRQILGQGPELLVQFQDESVVDDSQLPKDRFSAERLKGVDSTLKIQPAELGDSAMYLCASSPAGGTGSSYEQYFGPGTRLTVT.

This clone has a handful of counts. The CDR3 region is CASSFRGLAGVNEQFF. The DNA for the CDR3 is TGTGCCAGCAGTTTCCGTGGACTAGCGGGAGTCAATGAGCAGTTCTTC. This rearrangement joins TRBV28 to TRBJ2-1, with 13 bases lining up with TRBD2. Germline CDR1 is MDHEN and CDR2 is SYDVKM. CDR3 size: 16 residues. V was pared by 3 bases and J by 6 bases, with 5 bases of the junction left unmatched.

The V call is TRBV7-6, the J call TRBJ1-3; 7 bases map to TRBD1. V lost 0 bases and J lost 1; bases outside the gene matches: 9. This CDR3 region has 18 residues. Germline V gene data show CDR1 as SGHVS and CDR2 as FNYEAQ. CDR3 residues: CASSLAGNRGFSGNTIYF. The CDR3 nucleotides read TGTGCCAGCAGCTTAGCAGGAAACAGGGGTTTTTCTGGAAACACCATATATTTT.

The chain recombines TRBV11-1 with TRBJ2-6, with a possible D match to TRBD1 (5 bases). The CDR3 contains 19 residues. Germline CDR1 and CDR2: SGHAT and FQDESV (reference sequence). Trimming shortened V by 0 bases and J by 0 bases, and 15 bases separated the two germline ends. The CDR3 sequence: CASSLALGQLNSGANVLTF. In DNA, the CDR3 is TGTGCCAGCAGCTTAGCGCTCGGACAACTCAACTCTGGGGCCAACGTCCTGACTTTC.

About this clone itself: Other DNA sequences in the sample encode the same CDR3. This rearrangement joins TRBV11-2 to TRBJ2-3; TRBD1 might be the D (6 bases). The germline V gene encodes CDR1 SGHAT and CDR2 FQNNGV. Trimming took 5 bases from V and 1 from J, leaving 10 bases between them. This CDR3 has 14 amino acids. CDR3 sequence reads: CASSQGLGTDTQYF. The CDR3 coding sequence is TGTGCCAGCAGCCAGGGGTTAGGCACAGATACGCAGTATTTT.